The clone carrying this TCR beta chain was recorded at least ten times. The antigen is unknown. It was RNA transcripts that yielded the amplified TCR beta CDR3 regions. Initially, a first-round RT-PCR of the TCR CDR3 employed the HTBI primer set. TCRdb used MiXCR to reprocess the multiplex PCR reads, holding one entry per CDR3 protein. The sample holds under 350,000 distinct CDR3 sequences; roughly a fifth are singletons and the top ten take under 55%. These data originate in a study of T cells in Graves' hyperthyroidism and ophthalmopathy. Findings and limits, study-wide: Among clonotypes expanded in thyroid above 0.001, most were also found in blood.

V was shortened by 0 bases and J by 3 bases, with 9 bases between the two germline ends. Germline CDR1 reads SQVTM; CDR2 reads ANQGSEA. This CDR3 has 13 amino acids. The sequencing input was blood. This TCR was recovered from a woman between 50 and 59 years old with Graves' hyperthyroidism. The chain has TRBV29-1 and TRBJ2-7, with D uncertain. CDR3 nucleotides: TGCAGCGTTGAAGATAACGGCAGCTACGAGCAGTACTTC. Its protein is CSVEDNGSYEQYF.